A single sample gave rise to the 2 T cell receptor beta chains below, sequenced in a study of beta chain features in type 1 diabetes. General observations from the study: Patients with Type 1 diabetes showed moderately but significantly shorter TCRB CDR3s in all four CD4+ subsets.

Expressed TCRB transcripts were sequenced because the entire RNA isolate underwent reverse transcription. The repertoire was sequenced with immunoSEQ multiplex PCR; TCRdb's copy has only in-frame clones and lacks some. In the table there are 200,000 to 250,000 clones, roughly 17% of which are singletons. No antigen is known for these receptors. Sequencing was done on a sample of naive CD4+ T cells from blood. Receptors originate from a man younger than 40 with type 1 diabetes.

This clone was seen a few times. The J gene is TRBJ2-7, the V gene TRBV10-3; D not resolved. This CDR3 is 14 amino acids long. Trimming removed 6 bases at V and 6 bases at J, with 18 bases between. The V gene's germline CDR1 is ENHRY and CDR2 SYGVKD. The chain's CDR3 is CAISRRDRFGEQYF. CDR3 DNA sequence: TGTGCCATCAGCCGTAGGGATCGATTTGGCGAGCAGTACTTC.

In this sample, this clone turned up a few times. The V gene is TRBV29-1, the J gene TRBJ2-1; D is undetermined. Per the germline V gene, CDR1 is SQVTM and CDR2 is ANQGSEA. This CDR3 is 13 amino acids long. Trimming left V 2 bases short and J 6 bases short, with 11 bases between. The CDR3 spells CSVEPLPGNEQFF. DNA of the CDR3: TGCAGCGTTGAACCCCTTCCCGGCAATGAGCAGTTCTTC.